A selection of T cell receptor beta chains follows, all from one sample in a study of T cells expressing NK-cell markers. TCRdb re-called the 5' RACE reads, yielding one record per CDR3 amino acid sequence without DNA. Its table records 350,000 to 400,000 distinct CDR3 sequences. The specimen sequenced was blood T cells: a sorted CD56 or NKG2C T cell subset, CD4+ or CD8+ T cells, or bulk PBMC T cells (not recorded which). The receptor set was obtained from a woman between 50 and 59 years old in good health. Each CDR3 is given with its conserved first and last residue. Fields, in order: J gene, V gene, CDR3 protein.

TRBJ2-1 TRBV6-5 CASSYHRVGYNEQFF
TRBJ2-1 TRBV2 CASRRLAGGRSEQFF
TRBJ2-7 TRBV5-1 CASSSRTYEQYF
TRBJ2-7 TRBV18 CASSRGGSTYEQYF
TRBJ2-1 TRBV15 CATIKRPGSYNEQFF
TRBJ1-1 TRBV20-1 CSARFRTENTEAFF
TRBJ2-1 TRBV24-1 CATSDLPLGSSYNEQFF
TRBJ2-1 TRBV4-2 CASSQETGGNEQFF
TRBJ2-3 TRBV25-1 CASHSLAGGGDTQYF
TRBJ1-2 TRBV6-2/TRBV6-3 CASSPAIYGYTF
TRBJ2-7 TRBV12-3/TRBV12-4 CASSPALRQGEQYF
TRBJ2-6 TRBV12-3/TRBV12-4 CASSPYSIGANVLTF
TRBJ2-1 TRBV5-1 CASSPRATGSSYNEQFF
TRBJ2-1 TRBV7-9 CASSLGQGVFF
TRBJ2-1 TRBV5-1 CASSLETSIYNEQFF
TRBJ2-1 TRBV10-3 CAINSNRAGDNEQFF
TRBJ2-3 TRBV11-2 CASSSWSRLAGDEDTQYF
TRBJ2-5 TRBV6-5 CASSPAYGTSGRLYQETQYF
TRBJ2-6 TRBV5-6 CASSPTGTGHSQGANVLTF
TRBJ2-1 TRBV15 CATSRNREGYNEQFF
TRBJ2-3 TRBV11-2 CASSKVLSTDTQYF
TRBJ2-3 TRBV9 CASSVLTGTDTQYF
TRBJ2-1 TRBV30 CAWSARRIPGTSSYNEQFF
TRBJ2-1 TRBV12-3/TRBV12-4 CASSPALATHEQFF
TRBJ2-3 TRBV2 CASSPLAPRTQYF
TRBJ2-1 TRBV6-1 CASSDRRGGEQFF
TRBJ2-1 TRBV7-3 CASSPIPGQGYNEQFF
TRBJ2-1 TRBV4-1 CASSPMAGGVYNEQFF
TRBJ2-5 TRBV14 CASSQDQAKREGRETQYF
TRBJ2-2 TRBV9 CASSLRSGRGTGELFF
TRBJ2-7 TRBV6-2/TRBV6-3 CASNNPGVSWWEQYF
TRBJ1-1 TRBV29-1 CSVDMTGGNTEAFF
TRBJ2-1 TRBV6-2/TRBV6-3 CASSYSGGRAGEQFF
TRBJ1-2 TRBV4-1 CASSQEPGVKGYTF
TRBJ2-1 TRBV24-1 CATGQGVDEQFF
TRBJ2-7 TRBV12-3/TRBV12-4 CASTPGTSAGEQYF
TRBJ2-5 TRBV19 CASSVMGGRQETQYF
TRBJ1-2 TRBV3-1 CASSQGDKARHTF
TRBJ2-1 TRBV5-4 CASSLAGTSGRSTSYNEQFF
TRBJ2-1 TRBV7-3 CASSLIMSGGYNEQFF
TRBJ2-2 TRBV6-5 CASSYAGTGVGELFF
TRBJ2-1 TRBV7-6 CASSLNRASENEQFF
TRBJ2-7 TRBV29-1 CSVEGRGLTGHEQYF
TRBJ2-2 TRBV12-5 CASGSTGGRRELFF
TRBJ2-1 TRBV10-3 CAISEWVLAGAGNEQFF
TRBJ1-4 TRBV10-3 CAISENRDSLFF
TRBJ1-1 TRBV7-9 CASSYQGRGTEASF
TRBJ2-2 TRBV14 CASSALGSGELFF
TRBJ2-3 TRBV6-1 CASSDGQGSTDTQYF
TRBJ2-2 TRBV10-3 CAIRGTGRTGELFF
TRBJ2-4 TRBV11-2 CASSPPLDSNNIQYF
TRBJ2-2 TRBV27 CASSLTGIRGELFF
TRBJ2-1 TRBV2 CASSEAWEYSSYNEQFF
TRBJ1-1 TRBV5-1 CASSLAVRDTEAFF
TRBJ2-5 TRBV18 CASSPPAGVGTQYF